A single sample gave rise to the 17 T cell receptor beta chains below, sequenced in a study of a mutant IDH1 vaccine in newly diagnosed glioma. Antigen specificity for these receptors is unknown. Time point in this sample: week 35, safety follow-up. Vaccination comprised doses that each held 300 ug of mutant IDH1 20-mer peptide, plus topical imiquimod. Some clones are missing from TCRdb's copy, which holds only in-frame ones; the method was immunoSEQ multiplex PCR. The sample shows tens of thousands of clones, around 82% of them seen only once. Material: PBMCs, obtained from a glioma patient whose treatment included an IDH1 peptide vaccine. The receptor source for this set is a man in his late teens or twenties with glioma.

The genes are TRBV30 and TRBJ1-1; D possibly corresponds to TRBD1 (5 bases). Germline V lookup: CDR1 GTSNPN, CDR2 SVGIG (reference sequence). CDR3 length: 15 amino acids. Trimming cost V 3 bases and J 0 bases, with 14 bases left between them. The CDR3 DNA reads TGTGCCTGGAGCGACTCCAGGGCCTTGAACACTGAAGCTTTCTTT. This encodes CAWSDSRALNTEAFF.

The CDR3 nucleotides are TGTGCCAGTAGTATAGCAACGGGCCCGACGGGGACAGCCGAGCAGTTCTTC. Amino acid sequence: CASSIATGPTGTAEQFF. The chain carries TRBV19 and TRBJ2-1; 7 nucleotides line up with TRBD1. Germline CDR1 and CDR2: LNHDA and SQIVND (reference sequence). V gave up 1 base and J gave up 10 bases; unmatched junction bases: 16. This CDR3 is built from 17 residues.

This clone was seen only once. V and J are TRBV2 and TRBJ2-2, with unresolved D. This CDR3 has 14 residues. Trimming removed 3 bases at V and 6 bases at J, with 11 bases between. From germline, CDR1 is SNHLY and CDR2 FYNNEI. CDR3 sequence (DNA): TGTGCCAGCAGTGATACCCCTTGGGCCGGGGAGCTGTTTTTT. Translated: CASSDTPWAGELFF.

The rearrangement uses TRBV5-4 and TRBJ2-1; 7 bases agree with TRBD2. Germline loops: CDR1 SGHNT, CDR2 YYREEE (reference sequence). V gave up 0 bases and J gave up 7 bases; unmatched junction bases: 19. The CDR3 runs 19 residues. The CDR3 DNA reads TGTGCCAGCAGCTTGGGGTCCCTAGCGGCAACTCCCCGCGGTAATGAGCAGTTCTTC. It encodes CASSLGSLAATPRGNEQFF.

V and J are TRBV30 and TRBJ2-5; 10 nucleotides match TRBD1. Germline V CDR1 and CDR2: GTSNPN, SVGIG (reference sequence). The CDR3 is 13 amino acids. Trimming removed 7 bases from V and 4 bases from J; junction bases left unmatched: 6. The CDR3, as DNA: TGTGCCTACCGGGACAGGGGACGAGAGACCCAGTACTTC. Protein: CAYRDRGRETQYF. Full variable domain (remainder filled in from reference TRBV30 and TRBJ2-5): SQTIHQWPATLVQPVGSPLSLECTVEGTSNPNLYWYRQAAGRGLQLLFYSVGIGQISSEVPQNLSASRPQDRQFILSSKKLLLSDSGFYLCAYRDRGRETQYFGPGTRLLVL.

This clone occurred once. The V call is TRBV18, the J call TRBJ1-2; a possible D gene is TRBD1 (5 bases). Deletions cut 1 base from V and 4 bases from J, with 7 bases between. This CDR3 comprises 13 residues. From germline, CDR1 is KGHSH and CDR2 LQKENI. CDR3: CASSPRDGYGYTF. CDR3 bases: TGTGCCAGCTCACCACGGGACGGCTATGGCTACACCTTC.

This chain connects TRBV20-1 to TRBJ2-7, with D uncertain. The CDR3 has 10 amino acids. Germline CDR1 DFQATT, CDR2 SNEGSKA (reference sequence). The ends were cut back, 5 bases at V and 4 bases at J, with 6 bases in the middle. Here the CDR3 DNA reads TGCAGTGCTGGGTTATACGAGCAGTACTTC. Its protein is CSAGLYEQYF.

CDR3 residues: CASSQVGRRRTGGEDGYTF. In DNA, the CDR3 is TGCGCCAGCAGCCAAGTTGGACGCAGACGGACAGGGGGCGAGGATGGCTACACCTTC. The rearrangement links TRBV4-1 to TRBJ1-2; 11 bases are a match to TRBD1. Germline V gives CDR1 MGHRA, CDR2 YSYEKL. J lost 6 bases, V lost 1 base, and 16 bases had no gene match. The CDR3 runs 19 residues.

The chain joins TRBV4-1 to TRBJ1-2; D unclear. CDR3 length: 15 amino acids. Trimming removed 1 base from V and 2 bases from J, with 11 bases in between. The germline V gene encodes CDR1 MGHRA and CDR2 YSYEKL. The CDR3 sequence is CASSQGGGFNYGYTF. CDR3 DNA sequence: TGCGCCAGCAGCCAAGGAGGAGGGTTCAACTATGGCTACACCTTC.

V usage is TRBV5-1 and J usage is TRBJ1-6; D gene ambiguous. CDR3 length: 13 residues. Trimming removed 4 bases from V and 7 bases from J, with 9 bases in between. CDR1 SGHRS and CDR2 YFSETQ come from the germline V gene. This chain's CDR3 is CASSPRLNSPLHF. The CDR3 DNA sequence: TGCGCCAGCAGCCCCCGTCTCAATTCACCCCTCCACTTT.

V gene TRBV19 combines with J gene TRBJ2-6; D may be TRBD1 (6 bases). CDR3 length: 18 residues. Trimming left V 4 bases short and J 0 bases short, with 16 bases between. The germline V gene has CDR1 LNHDA and CDR2 SQIVND (reference sequence). This chain's CDR3 is CASSRQDRTVSGANVLTF. The CDR3 DNA reads TGTGCCAGTAGTAGGCAAGACAGGACGGTCTCTGGGGCCAACGTCCTGACTTTC.

The genes are TRBV7-6 and TRBJ2-1, with D perhaps TRBD2 (5 bases). CDR3 length: 20 residues. V was clipped by 5 bases and J by 0 bases, with 26 bases between them. Germline CDR1 reads SGHVS; CDR2 reads FNYEAQ. Written as DNA, the CDR3 is TGTGCCAGCAGCCCCGTCGGGGAAGATCCGGGTTTTCCCTCCTACAATGAGCAGTTCTTC. This codes for CASSPVGEDPGFPSYNEQFF.

The chain has TRBV10-3 and TRBJ2-7, with 11 bases that match TRBD2. The germline V gene encodes CDR1 ENHRY and CDR2 SYGVKD. V trimming: 7 bases; J trimming: 6 bases; junction bases outside the gene matches: 5. The CDR3 is made up of 13 amino acids. CDR3 nucleotide sequence: TGTGCCATCACAGGGCTAGCGGGAGGCGAGCAGTACTTC. Encoded protein: CAITGLAGGEQYF.

The chain carries TRBV5-1 and TRBJ1-2; D might be TRBD1 (6 bases). CDR3 size: 15 residues. CDR1 is SGHRS, CDR2 YFSETQ, per germline. Trimming took off 4 bases at V and 3 bases at J, with 16 bases between the two ends. CDR3 nucleotide sequence: TGCGCCAGCAGCCCATCGGACAGACCATACTATGGCTACACCTTC. Translating it yields CASSPSDRPYYGYTF.

The chain employs TRBV30 and TRBJ2-5, with TRBD2 as a possible D gene (5 bases). CDR1 GTSNPN and CDR2 SVGIG come from the germline V gene (reference sequence). Trimming removed 1 base from V and 1 base from J, with 7 bases in between. The CDR3 spans 13 residues. The CDR3 DNA sequence: TGTGCCTGGAGTGATGGGAGCCAAGAGACCCAGTACTTC. Translated: CAWSDGSQETQYF.

V and J are TRBV6-1 and TRBJ1-5, with D perhaps TRBD1 (5 bases). Germline-derived CDR1 and CDR2 are MNHNS and SASEGT. V was shortened by 8 bases and J by 7 bases, with 12 bases between the two germline ends. The CDR3 is made up of 12 amino acids. The CDR3 loop reads CASGRWGQPQHF. The CDR3 bases are TGTGCCAGCGGGCGCTGGGGCCAGCCCCAGCATTTT.

This clone has just a few counts. The genes are TRBV19 and TRBJ1-5, with 8 bases that match TRBD1. V trimming: 3 bases; J trimming: 1 base; junction bases outside the gene matches: 11. The CDR3 consists of 18 residues. Germline V gene data show CDR1 as LNHDA and CDR2 as SQIVND (reference sequence). CDR3 loop: CASSIRQGNLGSNQPQHF. DNA of the CDR3: TGTGCCAGTAGTATCCGACAGGGGAATTTGGGGAGCAATCAGCCCCAGCATTTT.